Described below is a single T cell receptor (beta chain) sequence and its context. Its antigen is as yet unknown. The PCR made use of 60 Vbeta and 13 Jbeta primers. Data came from immunoSEQ multiplex PCR; TCRdb stores just in-frame clones and leaves some out. The table lists 150,000 or so clones, about 80% of them singletons. CDR1 and CDR2 from the germline V gene are SGHDT and YYEEEE. The V end was cut by 0 bases, the J end by 3 bases, with 13 bases between. This CDR3 has 16 amino acids. This specimen comes from a study of cytomegalovirus exposure and HLA in healthy donors. Findings of the study overall: It was assumed in the presence/absence analyses that sequencing depth was roughly uniform across donors. In an earlier analysis, most TCR beta V segments were productive about 87% or about 30% of the time. Excluded were some V segments that proved indistinguishable, including TRBV6-2 and TRBV6-3. As was reported, the classifier diagnosed cytomegalovirus status with high specificity and sensitivity.

The V and J genes are TRBV5-6 and TRBJ2-1; possibly TRBD2 for D (6 bases). Sequences were obtained from PBMCs. The sequence derives from a woman aged 40 to 49 in good health and CMV-seronegative. CDR3 in amino acids: CASSLETGTVYNEQFF. CDR3 DNA: TGTGCCAGCAGCTTGGAGACTGGGACTGTCTACAATGAGCAGTTCTTC.